This TCR beta chain stems from a study of blood T cell repertoires in COVID-19. Study summary: The United States, Italy and Spain supplied acute and convalescent COVID-19 samples. The cDNA or gDNA used as material had been derived from T cells, B-cell-depleted T cells, or PBMCs.

In germline, CDR1 is MNHEY, CDR2 SVGAGI. V was clipped by 0 bases and J by 7 bases, with 13 bases between them. CDR3 length equals 15 residues. Per the original methods: Cell counts per sample came from amplifying reference gene primers. Assay: immunoSEQ multiplex PCR; the TCRdb copy retains only in-frame clones and omits some. The V and J calls and the clone size are those of that table, but D and trimming were determined from the DNA. The repertoire holds about 170,000 clones, with over 80% as singletons. This chain links TRBV6-5 with TRBJ2-1, with a weak D call TRBD1 (5 bases). Sequences were obtained from peripheral blood. The source of this sequence is a woman between 45 and 60 years old with acute or convalescent COVID-19. CDR3: CASSYSQGSTNEQFF. In DNA form, the CDR3 reads TGTGCCAGCAGTTACTCGCAGGGAAGTACGAATGAGCAGTTCTTC.